A single sample gave rise to the 29 T cell receptor beta chains below, sequenced in a study of blood T cell repertoires in COVID-19. The data were produced by immunoSEQ multiplex PCR, yet TCRdb's version contains in-frame clones alone and is incomplete. This table has 100,000 to 150,000 clones, approximately 88% appearing once. The material sequenced was peripheral blood. Receptors were obtained from a man between 45 and 60 years old with acute or convalescent COVID-19.

This clone was recorded only once. The V call is TRBV28, the J call TRBJ2-3, with D possibly matching TRBD2 (6 bases). Germline values: CDR1 MDHEN, CDR2 SYDVKM. The CDR3 consists of 15 residues. The V end lost 10 bases, the J end lost 9 bases, and 26 bases lay between the germline ends. The CDR3 nucleotides read TGTGCCACCTACCCTTCCTTAGCGGAAAGGGGAACGCAGTATTTT. Amino acids: CATYPSLAERGTQYF.

In this sample, this clone turned up a few times. V and J are TRBV28 and TRBJ1-1; 7 bases map to TRBD1. CDR3 length: 14 amino acids. Germline values: CDR1 MDHEN, CDR2 SYDVKM. V gave up 5 bases and J gave up 3 bases; unmatched junction bases: 6. CDR3 sequence: CASSTQGTDTEAFF. The DNA of the CDR3 is TGTGCCAGCAGTACCCAAGGGACAGACACTGAAGCTTTCTTT.

The chain combines TRBV27 with TRBJ2-7; tentative D call: TRBD2 (6 bases). Trimming took 5 bases from V and 7 from J, leaving 15 bases between them. The CDR3 spans 13 residues. CDR1 MNHEY and CDR2 SMNVEV come from the germline V gene (reference sequence). The DNA of the CDR3 is TGTGCCAGCAGTCCCCTCCGGGCGGGAGAGCAGTACTTC. It specifies CASSPLRAGEQYF.

J is TRBJ2-7 and V is TRBV13; 8 bases fit TRBD2. Per germline, CDR1 PRHDT and CDR2 FYEKMQ (reference sequence). The J segment lost 3 bases and the V segment lost 5 bases, leaving 3 bases of the junction unmatched. The CDR3 length is 13 residues. Here the CDR3 reads CASSHTSGYEQYF. As DNA, the CDR3 is TGTGCCAGCAGCCATACTAGCGGCTACGAGCAGTACTTC. Combining the CDR3 with reference TRBV13 and TRBJ2-7 gives the whole variable domain AAGVIQSPRHLIKEKRETATLKCYPIPRHDTVYWYQQGPGQDPQFLISFYEKMQSDKGSIPDRFSAQQFSDYHSELNMSSLELGDSALYFCASSHTSGYEQYFGPGTRLTVT.

The V call is TRBV7-9, the J call TRBJ1-5; TRBD1 aligns across 10 bases. After removal of 2 bases from V and 6 bases from J, the junction contained 7 bases not matched to a gene. Germline V gene sequence: CDR1 SEHNR, CDR2 FQNEAQ (reference sequence). The CDR3 is made up of 16 amino acids. CDR3 bases: TGTGCCAGCAGCTTATCGTTCGGGACAGGGGCTCAGCCCCAGCATTTT. Translation: CASSLSFGTGAQPQHF. Full variable domain (rest looked up from reference TRBV7-9 and TRBJ1-5): DTGVSQNPRHKITKRGQNVTFRCDPISEHNRLYWYRQTLGQGPEFLTYFQNEAQLEKSRLLSDRFSAERPKGSFSTLEIQRTEQGDSAMYLCASSLSFGTGAQPQHFGDGTRLSIL.

V gene TRBV7-8 combines with J gene TRBJ2-3; 9 nucleotides agree with TRBD2. CDR1 and CDR2 from the germline V gene are SGHVS and FQNEAQ. CDR3 length equals 17 residues. V shed 5 bases and J 3 bases; nucleotides not matched to a gene: 12. DNA of the CDR3: TGTGCCAGCAGCCGAGGGGCGGGAGGGTACGGGACAGATACGCAGTATTTT. This encodes CASSRGAGGYGTDTQYF.

This chain joins TRBV2 and TRBJ1-2; tentatively, D is TRBD1 (6 bases). V lost 6 bases, J lost 3 bases, and 20 bases lay in between. The CDR3 is 16 residues long. Germline V gene lookup returns CDR1 SNHLY and CDR2 FYNNEI. The CDR3 DNA sequence: TGTGCCAGCAGCGCAACCGGGACAAATAGGGACTATGGCTACACCTTC. Translated, it gives CASSATGTNRDYGYTF.

J is TRBJ1-6 and V is TRBV21-1; the table's D call TRBD1 went unverified against the DNA. TRBV21-1 is a pseudogene. The CDR3 consists of 17 residues. CDR3 nucleotides: TGTGCCAGCAGCAAAACCCTTAGACAGCCCTATAATTCACCCCTCCACTTT. Translated, it gives CASSKTLRQPYNSPLHF.

The chain recombines TRBV19 with TRBJ2-4; 7 bases are a match to TRBD1. J lost 6 bases, V lost 6 bases, and 14 bases had no gene match. The CDR3 has 16 amino acids. CDR1 LNHDA and CDR2 SQIVND come from the germline V gene (reference sequence). CDR3 sequence reads: CASSRKQGSRGNIQYF. DNA of the CDR3: TGTGCCAGTAGCCGGAAACAGGGGTCCCGAGGAAACATTCAGTACTTC.

The DNA of the CDR3 is TGTGCCAGCAGACTTACCGGGACTAGCGGTCATAAGGCCCAGTACTTC. Translating it yields CASRLTGTSGHKAQYF. This rearrangement joins TRBV11-3 to TRBJ2-5, with 11 nucleotides matching TRBD2. CDR3 length equals 16 residues. V gave up 6 bases and J gave up 9 bases; unmatched junction bases: 15. Germline V gene data show CDR1 as SGHNT and CDR2 as YENEEA.

The CDR3 DNA is TGTGCCAGCAGTGAGTTCGGGACAGGGATTGGAAACACCATATATTTT. This codes for CASSEFGTGIGNTIYF. The chain uses TRBV6-1 and TRBJ1-3, with TRBD1 identical over 9 bases. CDR1 and CDR2 from the germline V gene are MNHNS and SASEGT. The V segment lost 3 bases and the J segment 3 bases; nucleotides outside the gene matches: 6. The CDR3 loop spans 16 amino acids.

The chain combines TRBV3-1 (or the pseudogene TRBV3-2) with TRBJ2-5; D unresolved. V dropped 2 bases and J dropped 0 bases, with 7 bases sitting between them. The CDR3 has 14 amino acids. Germline V lookup: CDR1 LGHDT, CDR2 YNNKEL (reference sequence). The CDR3 spells CASSQWSDQETQYF. The CDR3 DNA reads TGTGCCAGCAGCCAATGGTCGGACCAAGAGACCCAGTACTTC.

This chain links TRBV15 with TRBJ1-4; tentative D call: TRBD1 (5 bases). Germline V gene data show CDR1 as LNHNV and CDR2 as YYDKDF (reference sequence). There are 15 residues in the CDR3. The V end lost 0 bases, the J end lost 5 bases, and 10 bases lay between the germline ends. CDR3 DNA sequence: TGTGCCACCAGCAGAGATGCGGGGGGAAATGAAAAACTGTTTTTT. It yields the protein CATSRDAGGNEKLFF.

The chain recombines TRBV27 with TRBJ1-2; a weak D match, TRBD1 (6 bases). Germline CDR1 MNHEY, CDR2 SMNVEV (reference sequence). V was trimmed by 8 bases and J by 8 bases, leaving 18 bases between them. The CDR3 has 13 amino acids. This CDR3 reads CASGGGGLGGYTF. CDR3 DNA: TGTGCCAGCGGCGGGGGCGGACTGGGCGGCTACACCTTC.

The chain links TRBV27 to TRBJ2-3; TRBD2 matches 10 bases. There are 14 residues in the CDR3. Per the germline V gene, CDR1 is MNHEY and CDR2 is SMNVEV (reference sequence). V gave up 5 bases and J gave up 7 bases; unmatched junction bases: 6. The chain's CDR3 is CASSKAGGSNTQYF. In DNA form, the CDR3 reads TGTGCCAGCAGTAAAGCGGGAGGGTCCAATACGCAGTATTTT.

This clone appeared a single time. This sequence joins TRBV7-8 and TRBJ2-7; TRBD2 matches 7 bases. CDR3 length: 15 residues. The germline V gene encodes CDR1 SGHVS and CDR2 FQNEAQ. V lost 2 bases to trimming and J lost 3 bases; unmatched junction nucleotides: 7. CDR3 bases: TGTGCCAGCAGCTTAAGGGCGGGAGCGGGCTACGAGCAGTACTTC. Translation: CASSLRAGAGYEQYF.

The chain carries TRBV6-6 and TRBJ1-1, with TRBD1 matching 11 bases. The germline V gene encodes CDR1 MNHNY and CDR2 SVGAGI (reference sequence). CDR3 length: 16 amino acids. V lost 2 bases to trimming and J lost 5 bases; unmatched junction nucleotides: 7. The CDR3: CASSYPRGQGGTEAFF. The CDR3 DNA sequence: TGTGCCAGCAGTTACCCCCGGGGACAGGGGGGTACTGAAGCTTTCTTT.

This CDR3 is CATSDLRASGRTDTQYF. CDR3 bases: TGTGCCACCAGTGATTTGAGGGCTAGCGGGAGGACAGATACGCAGTATTTT. The rearrangement links TRBV24-1 to TRBJ2-3; TRBD2 matches at 11 bases. This CDR3 has 17 residues. Trimming cost V 0 bases and J 3 bases; bases outside gene matches: 4. In germline, CDR1 is KGHDR, CDR2 SFDVKD.

The chain is built from TRBV5-1 and TRBJ1-6; TRBD1 matches 8 bases. The trim removed 1 base at V and 7 bases at J, leaving 4 bases unmatched. This CDR3 region has 15 residues. CDR1 and CDR2 (germline): SGHRS, YFSETQ. CDR3 in amino acids: CASSLRTGSNSPLHF. In nucleotides, the CDR3 is TGCGCCAGCAGCTTGCGGACAGGGAGCAATTCACCCCTCCACTTT. Full variable domain (remainder filled in from reference TRBV5-1 and TRBJ1-6): KAGVTQTPRYLIKTRGQQVTLSCSPISGHRSVSWYQQTPGQGLQFLFEYFSETQRNKGNFPGRFSGRQFSNSRSEMNVSTLELGDSALYLCASSLRTGSNSPLHFGNGTRLTVT.

The table lists this clone with a count of one. The gene calls are TRBV7-9 and TRBJ1-1; 11 nucleotides agree with TRBD1. Unmatched junction bases numbered 8, after V lost 11 bases and J lost 3 bases. The CDR3 has 14 residues. The germline gives CDR1 SEHNR, CDR2 FQNEAQ (reference sequence). The CDR3 DNA reads TGTGCCTGCCGGACAGGGGGCATTTACACTGAAGCTTTCTTT. Translation: CACRTGGIYTEAFF.

This chain joins TRBV4-3 and TRBJ2-7; TRBD2 matches 8 bases. Germline V CDR1 and CDR2: LGHNA, YSLEER. With V trimmed by 0 bases and J by 0 bases, 4 bases remained unmatched. This CDR3 is 16 amino acids long. In nucleotides, the CDR3 is TGCGCCAGCAGCCAAGATTCAACTAGCGGCTCCTACGAGCAGTACTTC. This codes for CASSQDSTSGSYEQYF.

The rearrangement uses TRBV7-2 and TRBJ1-2; 8 bases agree with TRBD1. Germline values: CDR1 SGHTA, CDR2 FQGNSA. V was clipped by 6 bases and J by 1 base; unmatched bases: 7. This CDR3 is 15 amino acids long. The CDR3 sequence: CASRPDRGGNYGYTF. CDR3 DNA sequence: TGTGCCAGCAGACCAGACAGGGGTGGTAACTATGGCTACACCTTC.

This chain joins TRBV29-1 and TRBJ2-7, with 10 nucleotides matching TRBD1. V gave up 6 bases and J gave up 7 bases; unmatched junction bases: 3. CDR3 length equals 11 residues. Germline V gene lookup returns CDR1 SQVTM and CDR2 ANQGSEA. The CDR3 DNA sequence: TGCAGCGTGGGACAGGGGCAAGAGCAGTACTTC. This gives the protein CSVGQGQEQYF.

V gene TRBV18 combines with J gene TRBJ2-4, with D possibly being TRBD2 (7 bases). The CDR3 spans 15 residues. Germline V gene sequence: CDR1 KGHSH, CDR2 LQKENI. V lost 6 bases to trimming and J lost 0 bases, with 12 bases between them. CDR3 amino acids: CASSEGGAAKNIQYF. The CDR3 bases are TGTGCCAGCTCCGAAGGGGGGGCAGCCAAAAACATTCAGTACTTC.

The V gene is TRBV10-3, the J gene TRBJ1-5; unclear D gene. There are 15 residues in the CDR3. Germline V gene lookup returns CDR1 ENHRY and CDR2 SYGVKD. The ends were cut back, 4 bases at V and 0 bases at J, with 10 bases in the middle. The CDR3 coding sequence is TGTGCCATCAGTGTATCGGGGAGTAGCAATCAGCCCCAGCATTTT. It encodes CAISVSGSSNQPQHF.

This clone was detected a few times. The V call is TRBV6-5, the J call TRBJ2-5; possibly TRBD1 for D (5 bases). From germline, CDR1 is MNHEY and CDR2 SVGAGI. The germline V and J ends were trimmed by 7 bases and 9 bases, with 15 bases remaining between them. There are 12 residues in the CDR3. In DNA, the CDR3 is TGTGCCAGCACGTCCCAGGGTCAGGCCCAGTACTTC. This codes for CASTSQGQAQYF.

The chain couples TRBV3-1 (or the pseudogene TRBV3-2) to TRBJ2-4, with a weak D call TRBD1 (6 bases). Germline CDR1 is LGHDT and CDR2 is YNNKEL (reference sequence). This CDR3 is 17 amino acids long. V dropped 0 bases and J dropped 4 bases, with 16 bases sitting between them. The CDR3 loop is CASSQDPMSRGKNIQYF. CDR3 bases: TGTGCCAGCAGCCAAGATCCCATGAGTAGGGGGAAAAACATTCAGTACTTC.

This clone has only a few counts. V gene TRBV4-2 combines with J gene TRBJ2-7, with TRBD1 matching over 7 bases. The V segment lost 0 bases and the J segment 3 bases; nucleotides outside the gene matches: 5. The CDR3 has 15 residues. CDR1 LGHNA and CDR2 YNFKEQ come from the germline V gene. The CDR3 loop reads CASSQEKTGHYEQYF. For the CDR3, the DNA is TGTGCCAGCAGCCAAGAAAAGACAGGGCACTACGAGCAGTACTTC.

V gene TRBV19 combines with J gene TRBJ2-2, with 7 bases aligning to TRBD1. V shed 6 bases, J shed 1 base, and the junction held 8 bases outside the gene matches. Germline V lookup: CDR1 LNHDA, CDR2 SQIVND (reference sequence). The CDR3 contains 16 residues. The DNA of the CDR3 is TGTGCCAGTAGGAAGAGGGGGCTCGGGAACACCGGGGAGCTGTTTTTT. Translated, it gives CASRKRGLGNTGELFF. Combining the CDR3 with reference TRBV19 and TRBJ2-2 gives the whole variable domain DGGITQSPKYLFRKEGQNVTLSCEQNLNHDAMYWYRQDPGQGLRLIYYSQIVNDFQKGDIAEGYSVSREKKESFPLTVTSAQKNPTAFYLCASRKRGLGNTGELFFGEGSRLTVL.